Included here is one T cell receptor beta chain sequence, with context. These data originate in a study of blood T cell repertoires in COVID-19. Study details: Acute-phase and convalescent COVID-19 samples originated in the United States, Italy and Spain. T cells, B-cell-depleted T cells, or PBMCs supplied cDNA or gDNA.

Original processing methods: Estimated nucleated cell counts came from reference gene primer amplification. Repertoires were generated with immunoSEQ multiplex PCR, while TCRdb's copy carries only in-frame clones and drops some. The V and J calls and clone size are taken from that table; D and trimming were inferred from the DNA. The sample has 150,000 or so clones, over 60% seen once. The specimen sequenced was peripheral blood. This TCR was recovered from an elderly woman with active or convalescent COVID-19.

The CDR3 reads CASSGNSNYGYTF. In DNA form, the CDR3 reads TGTGCCAGCAGCGGCAACAGTAACTATGGCTACACCTTC. The chain links TRBV9 to TRBJ1-2; D call uncertain. Per germline, CDR1 SGDLS and CDR2 YYNGEE. CDR3 length: 13 amino acids. The V and J ends lost 3 bases and 1 base respectively, with 7 bases between them.